The subject of this entry is one T cell receptor beta chain. The data belong to a study of T-cell reconstitution after alpha-beta-depleted transplantation in children. TCRbeta library construction was performed incorporating unique molecular identifiers. TCRdb re-called the PCR reads with MiXCR, one entry per CDR3 protein. Of about 640,000 distinct CDR3 sequences listed, roughly 15% were seen once; the top ten hold 1.1%. V was cut by 5 bases and J by 3 bases, with 20 bases left in between. Per the germline V gene, CDR1 is SGHTA and CDR2 is FQGTGA. This CDR3 is built from 17 residues. The J gene is TRBJ2-1, the V gene TRBV7-3, with D possibly being TRBD1 or TRBD2 (5 bases each). The clonotype originates from a human donor who donated a stem cell graft to a child with acute myeloid leukemia. Material: PBMCs from the stem cell graft donor, obtained from the stem cell graft. The CDR3 DNA follows: TGTGCCAGCAGCAGAATGTGGGGGTGGTCAGTCTACAATGAGCAGTTCTTC. The encoded protein is CASSRMWGWSVYNEQFF.